This T cell receptor (beta chain) is drawn from a study of blood T cell repertoires in COVID-19. Study as a whole: Sites in the United States, Italy and Spain provided acute and convalescent COVID-19 samples. T cells, B-cell-depleted T cells, or PBMCs provided the cDNA or gDNA that served as material.

Original methodology: It was from reference gene primer amplification that nucleated cell counts were estimated. TCRdb keeps only in-frame clones here, not all; method: immunoSEQ multiplex PCR. V and J calls and clone size are given by that table; D and trimming were obtained from the DNA. Found here are some 68,000 clones, about 90% of them singletons; the top ten hold approximately 4.7%. CDR3 size: 16 residues. From germline, CDR1 is MNHNS and CDR2 SASEGT. V lost 2 bases to trimming and J lost 4 bases, with 15 bases between them. The gene calls are TRBV6-1 and TRBJ2-1; no firm D call. Sequencing used peripheral blood. The TCR was taken from a man aged 50-59 years with active COVID-19. The CDR3 DNA reads TGTGCCAGCAGTGAACCGGGTACGAGGAAATACAATGAGCAGTTCTTC. Amino acids: CASSEPGTRKYNEQFF.